Presented here are 5 T cell receptor beta chains from one specimen sequenced in a study of shared clonotypes between healthy human individuals. Here immunoSEQ multiplex PCR was the method, and the copy in TCRdb shows in-frame clones only, minus some. The profile shows about 320,000 clones, about nine tenths of them singletons. The sequenced sample consisted of memory CD8+ T cells sorted from blood. Documented subset: CD45RO+ cells pooled with CCR7-negative TemRA cells. These TCRs come from a man younger than 35 in good health.

Points on this clone: At one of its ends the junction is not consistent with the germline gene, which may arise from a read error. The V gene is TRBV13, the J gene TRBJ2-3; no definite D call. The germline CDR1 and CDR2 sequences are PRHDT and FYEKMQ (reference sequence). The CDR3 has 13 residues. The CDR3 loop reads CTSSSNRVDTQYF. CDR3 in DNA: TGTACCAGCAGCTCAAACCGGGTAGATACGCAGTATTTT.

In this sample, this clone turned up once. CDR3 DNA sequence: TGTGCCAGCAGCTTACCGTTCCCCGGGACAGATAACTATGGCTACACCTTC. Its translation is CASSLPFPGTDNYGYTF. J is TRBJ1-2 and V is TRBV7-9; TRBD1 agrees at 7 bases. V lost 2 bases, J lost 1 base, and 10 bases stayed unmatched. The CDR3 runs to 17 residues. From germline, CDR1 is SEHNR and CDR2 FQNEAQ (reference sequence). Using reference TRBV7-9 and TRBJ1-2 for the parts outside the CDR3, the full variable domain is DTGVSQNPRHKITKRGQNVTFRCDPISEHNRLYWYRQTLGQGPEFLTYFQNEAQLEKSRLLSDRFSAERPKGSFSTLEIQRTEQGDSAMYLCASSLPFPGTDNYGYTFGSGTRLTVV.

Remarks on this clone: Additional DNA sequences in this sample encode the identical CDR3. This chain uses TRBV10-1 with TRBJ2-7; TRBD2 might be the D (5 bases). Germline loops: CDR1 WNHNN, CDR2 SYGVQD (reference sequence). The CDR3 totals 13 residues. Trimming shortened V by 3 bases and J by 2 bases, and 8 bases separated the two germline ends. The CDR3, as DNA: TGCGCCAGCAGTGAAGCGGCAGCCTACGAGCAGTACTTC. Translation: CASSEAAAYEQYF.

This chain uses TRBV2 with TRBJ1-2; D ambiguous. Germline V gene sequence: CDR1 SNHLY, CDR2 FYNNEI. The CDR3 spans 13 residues. Trimming shortened V by 6 bases and J by 3 bases, and 11 bases separated the two germline ends. CDR3 DNA: TGTGCCAGCAGCCCAAGCTCTTACTATGGCTACACCTTC. It encodes CASSPSSYYGYTF.

This clone was counted between two and nine times. V usage is TRBV27 and J usage is TRBJ2-4; perhaps TRBD1 as D (5 bases). V lost 6 bases to trimming and J lost 6 bases, with 15 bases between them. This CDR3 is built from 14 residues. The germline V gene encodes CDR1 MNHEY and CDR2 SMNVEV (reference sequence). The CDR3 coding sequence is TGTGCCAGCAGGACCCAGGGTGTAGGAAACATTCAGTACTTC. It encodes CASRTQGVGNIQYF.